The 10 T cell receptor beta chains presented below share a single source sample, sequenced in a study of blood T cell repertoires in COVID-19. The data were produced by immunoSEQ multiplex PCR, yet TCRdb's version contains in-frame clones alone and is incomplete. The repertoire has 99,000 or so clones, approximately 78% of them found once; the top ten carry 15%. The specimen sequenced was peripheral blood. The receptors come from a woman aged 80 or older with acute or convalescent COVID-19.

V gene TRBV12-3 or TRBV12-4 combines with J gene TRBJ2-4; possibly TRBD1 for D (5 bases). The V gene lost 0 bases and the J gene lost 10 bases, with 7 bases spanning the gap. The CDR3 extends over 12 amino acids. The CDR3 DNA sequence: TGTGCCAGCAGTTTAGCAGGGGCTATTCAGTACTTC. The encoded protein is CASSLAGAIQYF.

This rearrangement joins TRBV19 to TRBJ2-1; maybe TRBD1 (6 bases). CDR3 size: 15 residues. Germline V gene data show CDR1 as LNHDA and CDR2 as SQIVND (reference sequence). V was pared by 4 bases and J by 2 bases, with 12 bases between. The CDR3 sequence is CASSSGQPTYNEQFF. The CDR3 coding sequence is TGTGCCAGTAGTAGTGGACAGCCGACCTACAATGAGCAGTTCTTC.

The chain links TRBV24-1 to TRBJ1-5; no definite D call. Germline V gene lookup returns CDR1 KGHDR and CDR2 SFDVKD. The V gene lost 5 bases and the J gene lost 4 bases, with 8 bases spanning the gap. The CDR3 runs to 13 residues. For the CDR3, the DNA is TGTGCCACCAGTGGTGAGGGAAATCAGCCCCAGCATTTT. Its protein product is CATSGEGNQPQHF.

V gene TRBV6-1 combines with J gene TRBJ2-1; D is unresolved. Between the trimmed V and J ends, which lost 2 bases and 2 bases, there was a span of 7 bases. The CDR3 is 14 amino acids. The germline gives CDR1 MNHNS, CDR2 SASEGT. The CDR3 loop is CASSEPLTYNEQFF. The CDR3 region has the DNA TGTGCCAGCAGTGAACCTTTAACCTACAATGAGCAGTTCTTC.

This chain connects TRBV5-1 to TRBJ2-5; 7 bases map to TRBD1. The CDR3 extends over 15 amino acids. Per germline, CDR1 SGHRS and CDR2 YFSETQ. Losses at the gene ends were 0 bases for V and 5 bases for J; bases not matched to a gene: 7. CDR3 bases: TGCGCCAGCAGCTTGGGGGGACAGTCAAGCGAGACCCAGTACTTC. It codes for CASSLGGQSSETQYF.

The J gene is TRBJ1-4, the V gene TRBV19, with TRBD1 matching 9 bases. The CDR3 has 14 amino acids. Germline CDR1 LNHDA, CDR2 SQIVND (reference sequence). V shed 0 bases and J 10 bases; nucleotides not matched to a gene: 3. The CDR3 reads CASSIEGQGTKLFF. The CDR3 bases are TGTGCCAGTAGTATAGAGGGACAGGGCACAAAACTGTTTTTT.

This clone came up once. This sequence joins TRBV10-3 and TRBJ1-2; D not certain. V was trimmed by 2 bases and J by 6 bases, leaving 13 bases between them. The CDR3 is 14 amino acids. CDR1 and CDR2 from the germline V gene are ENHRY and SYGVKD. CDR3 residues: CAISEPKSGDGYTF. In DNA, the CDR3 is TGTGCCATCAGTGAGCCGAAATCCGGGGATGGCTACACCTTC.

This clone has just one count. The rearrangement uses TRBV5-1 and TRBJ2-1; the match to TRBD2 covers 9 bases. This CDR3 is 19 amino acids long. Germline CDR1 is SGHRS and CDR2 is YFSETQ. The junction had 16 bases not matched to a gene; V was cut back by 5 bases and J by 1 base. CDR3 sequence: CASRGYGSGRGWSYNEQFF. CDR3 nucleotides: TGCGCCAGCAGGGGATATGGTAGCGGGAGAGGGTGGTCCTACAATGAGCAGTTCTTC. Full variable domain (missing parts from reference TRBV5-1 and TRBJ2-1): KAGVTQTPRYLIKTRGQQVTLSCSPISGHRSVSWYQQTPGQGLQFLFEYFSETQRNKGNFPGRFSGRQFSNSRSEMNVSTLELGDSALYLCASRGYGSGRGWSYNEQFFGPGTRLTVL.

J is TRBJ1-5 and V is TRBV27, with D possibly TRBD1 on 5 matching bases. The V gene lost 6 bases and the J gene lost 7 bases, with 16 bases spanning the gap. This CDR3 region has 14 residues. Per the germline V gene, CDR1 is MNHEY and CDR2 is SMNVEV (reference sequence). CDR3 loop: CASSEFGGRQPQHF. In nucleotides, the CDR3 is TGTGCCAGCAGCGAATTCGGGGGACGGCAGCCCCAGCATTTT.

This clone was observed once. The genes are TRBV5-1 and TRBJ1-1; tentatively, D is TRBD1 (6 bases). Germline-derived CDR1 and CDR2 are SGHRS and YFSETQ. The V gene lost 4 bases and the J gene lost 4 bases, with 17 bases spanning the gap. The CDR3 totals 15 residues. CDR3 DNA: TGCGCCAGCAGCCCGGAAGGGGGTGGCGGCACTGAAGCTTTCTTT. Its protein product is CASSPEGGGGTEAFF.